This T cell receptor (beta chain) was found in a study of shared clonotypes between healthy human individuals. Study-level points and caveats: Clonotype sharing among donors likely depends on sequencing depth.

As regards this clone: As yet, its antigen is unknown.

The data were produced by immunoSEQ multiplex PCR, yet TCRdb's version contains in-frame clones alone and is incomplete. The data contain approximately 940,000 clones, around three quarters of them singletons. CDR1 and CDR2 from the germline V gene are SGHTA and FQGNSA. The CDR3 loop spans 15 amino acids. Trimming took 7 bases from V and 5 from J; bases not matched to a gene: 10. The chain is built from TRBV7-2 and TRBJ2-5; 10 positions match TRBD2. The sample comprised memory CD4+ T cells sorted from blood. Subset here: CD45RA-negative fraction. This receptor was identified in a man between 18 and 29 years old in good health. The DNA for the CDR3 is TGTGCCAGCACCGTTCGCGGGGGACTAGCGGAGACCCAGTACTTC. Translation gives CASTVRGGLAETQYF.